The 18 T cell receptor beta chains listed next were all sequenced from one sample in a study of T cells in Graves' hyperthyroidism and ophthalmopathy. The CDR3 regions of TCR beta were amplified from RNA transcripts. An initial round of RT-PCR targeting the TCR CDR3 relied on the HTBI primer set. TCRdb called the multiplex PCR reads again in MiXCR, with one record for every CDR3 protein. This sample yields about 300,000 distinct CDR3 sequences, of which around a fifth are seen a single time; roughly 40% belongs to the top ten. The specimen was blood. These receptors all stem from a middle-aged man with Graves' ophthalmopathy.

A note on this clonotype: One base away lies a much larger clone, so this may be a sequencing read error. The CDR3 DNA follows: TGTGCCACCAGTGATCCCCAGGGGAGCTACAATGAGCAGTACTTC. It is translated as CATSDPQGSYNEQYF. The chain is built from TRBV15 and TRBJ2-1; a weak D match, TRBD1 (6 bases). The better agreement between TRBJ2-7 and the DNA end casts doubt on the J call. The V gene's germline CDR1 is LNHNV and CDR2 YYDKDF (reference sequence). CDR3 size: 15 residues.

This clonotype turned up a few times. The J gene is TRBJ2-7, the V gene TRBV10-3; tentatively, D is TRBD1 (5 bases). The CDR3 totals 12 residues. Trimming shortened V by 2 bases and J by 5 bases, and 7 bases separated the two germline ends. Germline lookup yields CDR1 ENHRY and CDR2 SYGVKD. The CDR3 region has the DNA TGTGCCATCAGTGAGGAAGGGGACGAGCAGTACTTC. It translates to CAISEEGDEQYF.

The count of this clonotype is one. The V and J genes are TRBV19 and TRBJ1-5, with D unclear. V lost 5 bases, J lost 0 bases, and 11 bases lay in between. There are 15 residues in the CDR3. CDR1 is LNHDA, CDR2 SQIVND, per germline (reference sequence). The CDR3 sequence: CASSLGLNSNQPQHF. CDR3 DNA: TGTGCCAGTAGTTTAGGGCTGAATAGCAATCAGCCCCAGCATTTT.

This clonotype showed up many times. The chain employs TRBV20-1 and TRBJ2-1; D remains ambiguous. The germline gives CDR1 DFQATT, CDR2 SNEGSKA (reference sequence). This CDR3 has 15 residues. The ends were cut back, 6 bases at V and 0 bases at J, with 15 bases in the middle. The CDR3 DNA reads TGCAGTGCGGAAGTGACCTCGAGCTCCTACAATGAGCAGTTCTTC. Protein product: CSAEVTSSSYNEQFF.

This clonotype was detected only a few times. The rearrangement links TRBV20-1 to TRBJ1-1, with D hard to call. V lost 0 bases, J lost 0 bases, and 8 bases lay in between. Germline values: CDR1 DFQATT, CDR2 SNEGSKA (reference sequence). The CDR3 consists of 14 residues. DNA of the CDR3: TGCAGTGCTAGAGATTCATTAATGAACACTGAAGCTTTCTTT. Translation: CSARDSLMNTEAFF.

This clonotype has at least ten counts. V is TRBV20-1 and J is TRBJ2-1, with D uncertain. CDR1 DFQATT and CDR2 SNEGSKA come from the germline V gene (reference sequence). V was clipped by 6 bases and J by 2 bases, with 20 bases between them. This CDR3 is built from 16 residues. CDR3 residues: CSAKDRQRATYNEQFF. The CDR3 DNA is TGCAGTGCAAAAGACCGCCAACGGGCCACCTACAATGAGCAGTTCTTC.

This clonotype has a count of ten or more. The V and J genes are TRBV28 and TRBJ2-3; tentative D call: TRBD1 (6 bases). V lost 6 bases and J 3 bases, leaving 16 bases between the germline ends. This CDR3 comprises 15 residues. Germline loops: CDR1 MDHEN, CDR2 SYDVKM. The CDR3 DNA reads as TGTGCCAGCAGCCCATCGACAGGAAGAACAGATACGCAGTATTTT. Translated: CASSPSTGRTDTQYF.

This clonotype was seen at least ten times. The chain uses TRBV9 and TRBJ2-1; TRBD1 might be the D (5 bases). Germline CDR1 and CDR2: SGDLS and YYNGEE. Trimming stripped 4 bases from V and 2 bases from J, with 13 bases between. This CDR3 has 15 residues. The DNA for the CDR3 is TGTGCCAGCAGCCCTAGGGGTACCACCTACAATGAGCAGTTCTTC. Translating it yields CASSPRGTTYNEQFF.

The chain is built from TRBV6-6 and TRBJ1-2; D unresolved. Trimming cost V 2 bases and J 8 bases, with 12 bases left between them. This CDR3 contains 13 residues. The germline CDR1 and CDR2 sequences are MNHNY and SVGAGI (reference sequence). CDR3 nucleotide sequence: TGTGCCAGCAGTTACACGGCGGTTGGCGGCTACACCTTC. It specifies CASSYTAVGGYTF.

Only a few counts were recorded for this clonotype. The V and J genes are TRBV9 and TRBJ1-1; the D is unclear. The CDR3 length is 13 residues. From germline, CDR1 is SGDLS and CDR2 YYNGEE. V was cut by 1 base and J by 1 base, with 5 bases left in between. The CDR3 DNA sequence: TGTGCCAGCAGCGTAAAAGGGAACACTGAAGCTTTCTTT. Translating gives CASSVKGNTEAFF.

This clonotype was observed a few times. The chain couples TRBV15 to TRBJ2-5; D possibly corresponds to TRBD1 (5 bases). V lost 7 bases to trimming and J lost 4 bases, with 10 bases between them. Germline loops: CDR1 LNHNV, CDR2 YYDKDF (reference sequence). The CDR3 totals 12 residues. As DNA, the CDR3 is TGTGCCACCAAACAGGATTTAGAGACCCAGTACTTC. It translates to CATKQDLETQYF.

This clonotype was seen at least ten times. The rearrangement uses TRBV28 and TRBJ2-7; the D is unclear. Germline CDR1 MDHEN, CDR2 SYDVKM. The CDR3 is 13 amino acids. The ends were cut back, 3 bases at V and 1 base at J, with 7 bases in the middle. The CDR3 reads CASSFGVSYEQYF. CDR3 DNA sequence: TGTGCCAGCAGTTTTGGAGTGTCCTACGAGCAGTACTTC. The complete variable domain, with remaining parts taken from reference TRBV28 and TRBJ2-7, reads DVKVTQSSRYLVKRTGEKVFLECVQDMDHENMFWYRQDPGLGLRLIYFSYDVKMKEKGDIPEGYSVSREKKERFSLILESASTNQTSMYLCASSFGVSYEQYFGPGTRLTVT.

CDR3 loop: CASSLGGLGEQFF. The CDR3, as DNA: TGTGCCAGCAGCCTGGGGGGCTTAGGGGAGCAGTTCTTC. The chain combines TRBV27 with TRBJ2-1; D may match TRBD1 or TRBD2 (6 bases each). Germline CDR1 MNHEY, CDR2 SMNVEV (reference sequence). Trimming shortened V by 6 bases and J by 10 bases, and 16 bases separated the two germline ends. This CDR3 comprises 13 residues.

V usage is TRBV5-1 and J usage is TRBJ2-7; 11 nucleotides agree with TRBD1. J gave up 3 bases and V 8 bases, and 7 bases lay outside the gene matches. The CDR3 sequence is 14 residues long. Looked up from germline, CDR1 is SGHRS and CDR2 is YFSETQ. Here the CDR3 reads CASDPGQGGYEQYF. The CDR3 nucleotides read TGCGCCAGTGACCCGGGACAGGGGGGCTACGAGCAGTACTTC.

This clonotype was seen a few times. V gene TRBV7-2 combines with J gene TRBJ2-7; a weak D match, TRBD2 (6 bases). The CDR3 has 17 residues. With 1 base removed from V and 3 bases from J, the gap between germline ends came to 19 bases. Germline assignment: CDR1 SGHTA and CDR2 FQGNSA. In nucleotides, the CDR3 is TGTGCCAGCAGCTTAGGTCTTTTACGGCGGGAAAGCTACGAGCAGTACTTC. It codes for CASSLGLLRRESYEQYF.

This clonotype was recorded at least ten times. V usage is TRBV28 and J usage is TRBJ1-2; a possible D gene is TRBD1 (5 bases). Germline V gene sequence: CDR1 MDHEN, CDR2 SYDVKM. The CDR3 is 15 amino acids. V was cut by 6 bases and J by 6 bases, with 20 bases left in between. CDR3 loop: CASSHRGGGGNGYTF. The CDR3 nucleotides read TGTGCCAGCAGCCACCGCGGGGGGGGTGGAAATGGCTACACCTTC.

This clonotype has just a few counts. The germline gene is not matched at one end of the junction; a read error may be the cause. The chain carries TRBV14 and TRBJ2-1, with no clear D. Germline V gene data show CDR1 as SGHDN and CDR2 as FVKESK. CDR3 length: 13 residues. The CDR3 bases are TGTGTCAGCAGTCGACTCCTAGACAATGAGCAGTTCTTC. Protein product: CVSSRLLDNEQFF.

In this sample, this clonotype turned up many times. This chain links TRBV7-9 with TRBJ2-7, with TRBD2 as a possible D gene (5 bases). The germline V and J ends were trimmed by 3 bases and 6 bases, with 15 bases remaining between them. Germline V gene lookup returns CDR1 SEHNR and CDR2 FQNEAQ (reference sequence). This CDR3 has 14 amino acids. For the CDR3, the DNA is TGTGCCAGCAGCTTGACGGGGATGTTCGGCGAGCAGTACTTC. Encoded protein: CASSLTGMFGEQYF.